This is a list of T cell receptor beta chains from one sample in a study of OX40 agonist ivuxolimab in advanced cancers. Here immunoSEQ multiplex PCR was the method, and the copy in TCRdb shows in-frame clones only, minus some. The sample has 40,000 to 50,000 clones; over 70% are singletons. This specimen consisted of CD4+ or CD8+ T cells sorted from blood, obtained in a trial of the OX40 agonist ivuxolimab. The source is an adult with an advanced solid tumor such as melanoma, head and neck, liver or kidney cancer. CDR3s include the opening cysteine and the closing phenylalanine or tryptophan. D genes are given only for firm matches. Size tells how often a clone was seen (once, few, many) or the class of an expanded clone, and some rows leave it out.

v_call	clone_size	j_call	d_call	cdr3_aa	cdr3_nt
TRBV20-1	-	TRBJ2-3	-	CSATSTDTQYF	TGCAGTGCGACTAGCACAGATACGCAGTATTTT
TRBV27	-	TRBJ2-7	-	CASSVVGFSYEQYF	TGTGCCAGCAGTGTCGTGGGATTCTCCTACGAGCAGTACTTC
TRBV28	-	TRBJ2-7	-	CASSLWGADGEQYF	TGTGCCAGCAGTTTGTGGGGGGCGGATGGCGAGCAGTACTTC
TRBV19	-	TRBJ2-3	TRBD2	CATMTSGSEADTQYF	TGTGCCACTATGACTAGCGGGAGTGAAGCAGATACGCAGTATTTT
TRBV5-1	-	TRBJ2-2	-	CASSFGTKPGGELFF	TGCGCCAGCAGCTTTGGGACAAAGCCCGGCGGGGAGCTGTTTTTT
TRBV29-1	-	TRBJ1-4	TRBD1	CSVAGTGNEKLFF	TGCAGCGTAGCCGGGACAGGGAATGAAAAACTGTTTTTT
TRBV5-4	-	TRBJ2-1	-	CASSLKAGVYNEQFF	TGTGCCAGCAGCTTGAAGGCAGGGGTCTACAATGAGCAGTTCTTC
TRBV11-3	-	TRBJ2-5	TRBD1	CASSRDRGSGGETQYF	TGTGCCAGCAGCCGGGACAGGGGGTCAGGGGGAGAGACCCAGTACTTC
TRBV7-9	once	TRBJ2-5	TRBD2	CASSPPGLAGGPQETQYF	TGTGCCAGCAGCCCCCCGGGACTAGCGGGAGGTCCCCAAGAGACCCAGTACTTC
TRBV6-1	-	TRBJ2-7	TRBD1	CASRMTGGVYEQYF	TGTGCCAGCAGGATGACAGGGGGCGTCTACGAGCAGTACTTC
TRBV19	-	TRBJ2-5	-	CASPRGQGWETQYF	TGTGCCAGCCCCAGGGGCCAAGGATGGGAGACCCAGTACTTC
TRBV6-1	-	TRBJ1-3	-	CASSEQGAGNTIYF	TGTGCCAGCAGTGAACAGGGAGCTGGAAACACCATATATTTT
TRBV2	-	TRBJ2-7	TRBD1	CATGQGSYEQYF	TGTGCCACCGGACAGGGGTCCTACGAGCAGTACTTC
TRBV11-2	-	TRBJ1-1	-	CASSLATGEAFF	TGTGCCAGCAGCCTAGCGACAGGTGAAGCTTTCTTT
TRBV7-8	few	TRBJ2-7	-	CASSLEAGWVYEQYF	TGTGCCAGCAGCTTAGAGGCAGGCTGGGTCTACGAGCAGTACTTC
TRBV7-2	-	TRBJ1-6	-	CASSFMAGASNSPLHF	TGTGCCAGCAGCTTTATGGCAGGGGCCTCTAATTCACCCCTCCACTTT
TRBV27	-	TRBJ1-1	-	CASSFQYSTEAFF	TGTGCCAGCAGTTTCCAATATAGCACTGAAGCTTTCTTT
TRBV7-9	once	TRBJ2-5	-	CASSRDFRGDQETQYF	TGTGCCAGCAGCCGCGACTTCAGGGGGGACCAAGAGACCCAGTACTTC
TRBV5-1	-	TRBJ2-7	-	CASSPRQVGMGEQYF	TGCGCCAGCAGCCCTAGACAGGTTGGGATGGGCGAGCAGTACTTC
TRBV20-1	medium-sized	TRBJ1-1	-	CSAEKVTEAFF	TGCAGTGCCGAAAAGGTAACTGAAGCTTTCTTT
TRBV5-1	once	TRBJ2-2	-	CASSLQGGTGELFF	TGCGCCAGCAGCTTGCAAGGGGGCACCGGGGAGCTGTTTTTT
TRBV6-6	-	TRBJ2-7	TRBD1	CASSNADRDPYEQYF	TGTGCCAGCAGTAACGCGGACAGGGACCCCTACGAGCAGTACTTC
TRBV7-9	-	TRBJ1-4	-	CASSLGGGGEKLFF	TGTGCCAGCAGCTTGGGGGGTGGCGGTGAAAAACTGTTTTTT
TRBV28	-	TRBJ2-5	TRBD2	CASRPSGGETQYF	TGTGCCAGCAGACCCTCGGGGGGAGAGACCCAGTACTTC
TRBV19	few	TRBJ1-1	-	CASRITSLRVSDEAFF	TGTGCCAGCCGGATAACCAGCCTTCGGGTGTCCGATGAAGCTTTCTTT
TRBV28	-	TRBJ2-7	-	CASKQVNEQYF	TGTGCCAGCAAGCAGGTGAACGAGCAGTACTTC
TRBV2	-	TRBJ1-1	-	CASTEIGRNTEAFF	TGTGCCAGCACCGAGATAGGGAGGAACACTGAAGCTTTCTTT
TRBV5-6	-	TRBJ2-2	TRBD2	CASSWGLATTGELFF	TGTGCCAGCAGTTGGGGACTAGCGACTACCGGGGAGCTGTTTTTT
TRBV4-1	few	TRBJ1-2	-	CASSQSQVYGYTF	TGCGCCAGCAGCCAGTCACAGGTCTATGGCTACACCTTC
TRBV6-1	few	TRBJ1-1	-	CASSEDGTRF	TGTGCCAGCAGTGAGGACGGGACGAGGTTT
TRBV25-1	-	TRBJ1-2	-	CASRAIGGYTF	TGTGCCAGCAGAGCGATAGGAGGCTACACCTTC
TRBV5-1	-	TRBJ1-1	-	CASSLTGRGDTEAFF	TGCGCCAGCAGCTTAACGGGCCGGGGCGACACTGAAGCTTTCTTT
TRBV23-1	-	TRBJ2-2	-	CAPSSQPGAGTGELFF	TGCGCCCCCAGCAGCCAACCAGGGGCTGGTACCGGGGAGCTGTTTTTT
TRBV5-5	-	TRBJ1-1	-	CASSFVGGGRNTEAFF	TGTGCCAGCAGCTTCGTTGGCGGTGGTAGGAACACTGAAGCTTTCTTT
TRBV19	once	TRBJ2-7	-	CASSNRGGHNSYEQYF	TGTGCCAGTAGTAACCGCGGGGGCCACAACTCCTACGAGCAGTACTTC
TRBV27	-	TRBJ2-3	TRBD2	CASTGAGKEDTQYF	TGTGCCAGCACCGGAGCGGGAAAGGAAGATACGCAGTATTTT
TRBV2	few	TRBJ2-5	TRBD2	CASRRLAETQYF	TGTGCCAGCAGAAGACTAGCTGAGACCCAGTACTTC
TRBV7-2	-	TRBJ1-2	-	CASSLARGDGNYGYTF	TGTGCCAGCAGCTTAGCGCGCGGGGATGGTAACTATGGCTACACCTTC
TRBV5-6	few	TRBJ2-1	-	CASRWAGSEQFF	TGTGCCAGCAGGTGGGCGGGGAGTGAGCAGTTCTTC
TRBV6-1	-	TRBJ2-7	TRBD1	CASSAAQGVSYEQYF	TGTGCCAGCAGCGCTGCACAGGGGGTCTCCTACGAGCAGTACTTC
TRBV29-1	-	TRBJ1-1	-	CSVDRVNTEAFF	TGCAGCGTTGACAGGGTGAACACTGAAGCTTTCTTT